This T cell receptor (beta chain) was found in a study of CD4 T cells in relation to SARS-CoV-2 and coronaviruses. At the level of the study: After roughly eleven days of antigen culture, PBMC TCR beta CDR3s were sequenced. Controls used an HIV-1 Nef peptide pool or no peptide.

This clone appeared a few times. The antigen remains unidentified. Before the COVID-19 pandemic, during about 2011-2019, CD4+ T cells were taken from unexposed donors. After ten to eleven days of culture, CD4+ T cells were isolated. Testing used SARS-CoV-2 S/N and four cold-coronavirus spikes on unexposed-donor CD4+ T cells, cells permitting. PBMCs were plated at 1.5 million to 2 million per well in IL-2-containing medium. The germline gives CDR1 SGHRS, CDR2 YFSETQ. The trim removed 0 bases at V and 3 bases at J, leaving 5 bases unmatched. This CDR3 contains 16 residues. Measured with immunoSEQ multiplex PCR; TCRdb has only the in-frame clones, and not every one. The sample shows approximately 15,000 clones, roughly 78% of them seen only once.

The source of this sequence is a human donor in good health. The chain combines TRBV5-1 with TRBJ2-2; TRBD2 agrees at 7 bases. The sequenced sample was CD4+ T cells from PBMCs, cultured in vitro. CDR3 sequence (DNA): TGCGCCAGCAGCTTGGGAACTAGCGTTGACACCGGGGAGCTGTTTTTT. Encoded protein: CASSLGTSVDTGELFF. The complete variable domain, with remaining parts taken from reference TRBV5-1 and TRBJ2-2, reads KAGVTQTPRYLIKTRGQQVTLSCSPISGHRSVSWYQQTPGQGLQFLFEYFSETQRNKGNFPGRFSGRQFSNSRSEMNVSTLELGDSALYLCASSLGTSVDTGELFFGEGSRLTVL.